This passage covers 4 T cell receptor beta chains from one sample sequenced in a study of blood T cell repertoires in COVID-19 (dated by TCRdb to the early 2020s). The library was prepared using the immunoSEQ multiplex PCR assay. TCRdb re-hosts the immuneACCESS table, in-frame sequences only. Its copies lack some clones; in the studies checked, an unresolved V gene accounts for under half of them, and the cause for the rest is not known. The table for this sample lists roughly 330,000 clones; about nine tenths of them were counted only once. The ten largest clones take up about 9.4% of the sample. The specimen sequenced was PBMCs or T cells enriched from blood (not recorded which). The receptors here all came from a woman aged 18-29 years who had recovered from COVID-19.

The chain links TRBV9 to TRBJ1-1; D call uncertain. The CDR3 consists of 15 residues. Trimming took 0 bases from V and 4 from J, leaving 13 bases between them. The V gene's germline CDR1 is SGDLS and CDR2 YYNGEE. The CDR3 coding sequence is TGTGCCAGCAGCGTAGAGGGCGGTCGGGGCACTGAAGCTTTCTTT. Its translation: CASSVEGGRGTEAFF.

The rearrangement links TRBV5-6 to TRBJ2-5, with 7 bases matching TRBD2. The germline V gene has CDR1 SGHDT and CDR2 YYEEEE. CDR3 length: 15 amino acids. V shed 0 bases, J shed 5 bases, and the junction held 7 bases outside the gene matches. The CDR3: CASSLVSGPRETQYF. CDR3 in DNA: TGTGCCAGCAGCTTGGTTAGCGGGCCCCGCGAGACCCAGTACTTC.

This clone was found once. V usage is TRBV28 and J usage is TRBJ1-2; a weak D match, TRBD1 (5 bases). Between the trimmed V and J ends, which lost 5 bases and 1 base, there was a span of 11 bases. The CDR3 contains 14 residues. Germline V CDR1 and CDR2: MDHEN, SYDVKM. The CDR3 here is CASSDSFSNYGYTF. CDR3 coding DNA: TGTGCCAGCAGTGACAGCTTTAGTAACTATGGCTACACCTTC.

The chain is built from TRBV4-1 and TRBJ2-1; 9 bases line up with TRBD1. The length of the CDR3 is 18 residues. CDR1 is MGHRA and CDR2 is YSYEKL in the germline V gene. V trimming: 0 bases; J trimming: 8 bases; junction bases outside the gene matches: 14. As DNA, the CDR3 is TGCGCCAGCAGCCAAGACCCTATACCGGGACAGGGATCCCATGAGCAGTTCTTC. It codes for CASSQDPIPGQGSHEQFF.